This T cell receptor (beta chain) was retrieved from a study of blood T cell repertoires in COVID-19. Study context: The United States, Italy and Spain supplied acute and convalescent COVID-19 samples.

Authors' processing steps: From reference gene primer amplification, estimates of nucleated cell counts were derived. Produced via immunoSEQ multiplex PCR; TCRdb's table is partial and in-frame only. D and trimming come from the DNA, and the V and J calls and clone size come from that table. This sample has 14,000 to 15,000 clones, with roughly 86% found just once. The CDR3 has 13 residues. The V segment lost 9 bases and the J segment 1 base; nucleotides outside the gene matches: 4. Germline loops: CDR1 SGHTA, CDR2 FQGNSA. This sequence was found in a human donor in a cohort sampled during active COVID-19. What was sequenced was peripheral blood. The genes are TRBV7-2 and TRBJ2-7; TRBD1 aligns across 9 bases. CDR3 in amino acids: CASSGTGSYEQYF. The CDR3, as DNA: TGTGCCAGTTCCGGGACAGGGTCCTACGAGCAGTACTTC.